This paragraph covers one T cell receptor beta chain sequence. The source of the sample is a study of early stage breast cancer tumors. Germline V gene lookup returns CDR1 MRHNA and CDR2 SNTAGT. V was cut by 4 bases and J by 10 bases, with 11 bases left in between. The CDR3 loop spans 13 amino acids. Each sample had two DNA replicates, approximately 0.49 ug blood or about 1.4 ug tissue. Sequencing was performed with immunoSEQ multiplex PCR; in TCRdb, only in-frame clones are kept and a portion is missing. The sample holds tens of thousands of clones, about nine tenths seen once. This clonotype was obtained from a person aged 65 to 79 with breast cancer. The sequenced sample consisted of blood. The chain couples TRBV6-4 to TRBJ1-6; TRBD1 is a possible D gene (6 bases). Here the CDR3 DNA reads TGTGCCAGCAGTGCCCTACAGGGATCACCCCTCCACTTT. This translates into CASSALQGSPLHF.